This T cell receptor beta chain was recovered during a study of blood T cell repertoires in COVID-19. The method was immunoSEQ multiplex PCR; TCRdb's version includes in-frame clones alone and lacks a portion of them. This table holds hundreds of thousands of clones, 75% to 90% found once. There are 15 residues in the CDR3. Germline trimming cut 2 bases from V and 4 bases from J; bases unmatched to any gene: 5. There are a few counts of this clone. This TCR came from a woman aged 60 to 75 with COVID-19, enrolled during active disease. The sample consisted of peripheral blood. The chain employs TRBV5-3 and TRBJ2-5; 10 positions match TRBD2. TRBV5-3 is recorded as an ORF, its role being uncertain. CDR3 region: CARSFLAGVRETQYF. DNA for the CDR3: TGTGCCAGAAGCTTCCTAGCGGGGGTGCGAGAGACCCAGTACTTC.